Sequencing of this T cell receptor beta chain was carried out in a study of beta chain features in type 1 diabetes (dated by TCRdb to the late 2010s). Context from the whole study: No differences in mean age, gender distribution, total cell number or subset yield were found between patients and healthy donors. Across all samples, about 110 million sorted cells were examined, and cell number per subset correlated strongly with RNA yield. The study compared TCRB repertoires of sorted circulating CD4+ T cell subsets between recently diagnosed type 1 diabetes patients and matched healthy donors. Regulatory and stem cell-like memory subsets were isolated from only 8 patients and roughly eight healthy donors, whereas naive and central memory subsets came from all 30 or so donors.

Overall results and qualifications from the work: Patients with type 1 diabetes made fewer insertions and deleted more nucleotides at VDJ recombination sites, implying thymic rearrangement abnormalities. In all four CD4+ subsets, TCRB CDR3 length was moderately but significantly shorter in type 1 diabetes patients. Because cDNA was sequenced instead of genomic DNA, activated cells with high expression could be over-represented, although the groups did not differ in activation or CD3 levels. HLA sub-analyses involved small numbers of individuals, so any influence of HLA type on TCRB rearrangement remained unresolved. The naive, central memory and regulatory TCRB repertoires appeared to resemble one another more closely among patients than among healthy donors. Shorter templates might have been favored by PCR, but patient and control samples were amplified and corrected together, so both groups would have been affected equally by any skew.

This clone was seen only a few times. Its antigen is currently not known. Base qualities were left out, and no much larger clone turns up one base away. From each donor, a single peripheral blood sample of 100 to 150 mL on average was drawn into heparinised tubes. A BD FACSAria II was used to sort naive, central memory, regulatory and stem cell-like memory CD4+ T cells with a panel that included CD45RO, CCR7, CD25, CD127, CD95 and CD27. Every sorted population had a purity above 95%. PBMCs were isolated immediately by Lymphoprep density gradient centrifugation and stained directly without culture. Samples were stained and sorted in pairs, with one healthy donor and one patient per experiment, so that batch effects were minimized. All of the isolated RNA was reverse transcribed with the High Capacity cDNA Reverse Transcription Kit, so expressed TCRB transcripts were sequenced. Naive, central memory and regulatory T cell samples underwent deep immunoSEQ sequencing, averaging roughly 3.4 million total reads per sample. After sorted cells were lysed in RLT buffer, RNA was extracted with DNase-treated RNeasy Micro or Mini kits, with the choice depending on cell number. To prevent cross-contamination, every cell subset was processed on its own, while patient and healthy donor samples were processed together. Using the immunoSEQ multiplex PCR, TCRB sequences were amplified from cDNA into 87-bp fragments spanning the CDR3 region. Sequencing of the amplicons was done on the Illumina HiSeq platform. As for the original processing: Synthetic template baselines were used to correct PCR bias computationally, reads within Hamming distance 2 were collapsed together, and singletons that could not be merged were discarded. By aligning reads against IMGT, V, D and J genes, CDR3 length, and insertions or deletions at six rearrangement sites were assigned. Within each subset, clonotype counts were normalized to the number of sorted cells before true diversity and Gini coefficients were calculated with the tcR R package. Repertoire sharing was quantified using the overlap coefficient calculated on TCRB nucleotide sequences. Out-of-frame TCRB sequences from naive cells were analyzed as a proxy for the pre-selection repertoire. The table was pulled from immuneACCESS by TCRdb, which kept in-frame rearrangements only. Such tables lose some clones; where checked, under half of the loss comes from unresolved V genes, and the rest has no known cause. D and trimming come from the DNA, and the V and J calls and clone size come from that table. The sample yields 200,000 to 300,000 clones; under 13% were counted once. The ten largest clones represent approximately 0.017% of the sample.

Sequencing input: naive CD4+ T cells from blood. The meaning of the sample's cell subset or site label: true naive CD4+ T cells. This clonotype was obtained from a man younger than 45 with type 1 diabetes.

Here is the DNA: TGTGCCAGCAGCGTTCTGGCCCAAGAGACCCAGTACTTC. The translation is CASSVLAQETQYF. The sequence joins TRBV7-2 to TRBJ2-5; a confident D gene designation cannot be given. CDR1 and CDR2 are drawn from the germline V gene: SGHTA, FQGNSA. V and J lose 5 bases and 1 base, and a span of 8 bases separates them. From its cysteine to its phenylalanine, the CDR3 spans 13 amino acids. The retained sequence is limited to the CDR3, 39 bases, with the frame set at the first base.